These 31 T cell receptor beta chains came from one sample sequenced in a study of radiotherapy plus CTLA-4 blockade in lung cancer. Generated by immunoSEQ multiplex PCR, the TCRdb table keeps only in-frame clones and is missing some. The data show 25,000 to 40,000 clones, approximately 70% seen once. The specimen comprised peripheral blood, sampled from a patient treated with radiotherapy plus ipilimumab. The receptors originated from a human donor with non-small cell lung cancer who had stable disease on radiotherapy plus ipilimumab.

This sequence joins TRBV5-1 and TRBJ1-3; the match to TRBD1 covers 7 bases. Germline CDR1 and CDR2: SGHRS and YFSETQ. The CDR3 has 17 residues. V lost 4 bases and J lost 0; bases outside the gene matches: 10. CDR3 bases: TGCGCCAGCAGCCCGGGACAGTCCGACTACTCTGGAAACACCATATATTTT. Translating it yields CASSPGQSDYSGNTIYF.

This chain links TRBV4-1 with TRBJ2-1; TRBD2 is a possible D gene (6 bases). CDR1 and CDR2 from the germline V gene are MGHRA and YSYEKL. The CDR3 loop spans 16 amino acids. The ends were cut back, 1 base at V and 6 bases at J, with 16 bases in the middle. DNA for the CDR3: TGCGCCAGCAGCCAAGGCACTAGCCCCGTTTTCAATGAGCAGTTCTTC. It encodes CASSQGTSPVFNEQFF.

This clone was detected only once. The rearrangement links TRBV18 to TRBJ2-1; 10 bases are a match to TRBD2. With V trimmed by 4 bases and J by 5 bases, 5 bases remained unmatched. The germline V gene has CDR1 KGHSH and CDR2 LQKENI. This CDR3 is 15 amino acids long. This CDR3 is CASSLGAGGNNEQFF. For the CDR3, the DNA is TGTGCCAGCTCACTCGGAGCGGGAGGGAACAATGAGCAGTTCTTC.

The gene calls are TRBV7-2 and TRBJ2-1, with 9 bases aligning to TRBD1. This CDR3 is built from 14 residues. Per germline, CDR1 SGHTA and CDR2 FQGNSA. V lost 2 bases, J lost 15 bases, and 11 bases stayed unmatched. CDR3 nucleotides: TGTGCCAGCAGCTTAACTTGGACAGGGGAGCAGTCGTTCTTC. Translating it yields CASSLTWTGEQSFF.

V and J are TRBV4-3 and TRBJ2-2; a weak D match, TRBD2 (6 bases). Germline V CDR1 and CDR2: LGHNA, YSLEER. V lost 3 bases, J lost 4 bases, and 9 bases lay in between. The CDR3 runs to 14 residues. In nucleotides, the CDR3 is TGCGCCAGCAGCCAGGGGGGTCTCACCGGGGAGCTGTTTTTT. Its translation: CASSQGGLTGELFF.

This clone has only one observation. The chain couples TRBV7-3 to TRBJ2-5, with 10 bases aligning to TRBD1. The length of the CDR3 is 15 residues. CDR1 and CDR2 (germline): SGHTA, FQGTGA. Trimming cost V 5 bases and J 2 bases; bases outside gene matches: 5. CDR3 residues: CASSRGTGAQETQYF. The CDR3 nucleotides are TGTGCCAGCAGCCGCGGGACAGGGGCACAAGAGACCCAGTACTTC.

This rearrangement joins TRBV2 to TRBJ2-5; D gene uncertain. CDR1 is SNHLY and CDR2 is FYNNEI in the germline V gene. The V end lost 3 bases, the J end lost 1 base, and 12 bases lay between the germline ends. The CDR3 is made up of 15 amino acids. The CDR3 sequence: CASSDETQFQETQYF. DNA for the CDR3: TGTGCCAGCAGTGACGAGACACAATTCCAAGAGACCCAGTACTTC. Full variable domain (rest looked up from reference TRBV2 and TRBJ2-5): EPEVTQTPSHQVTQMGQEVILRCVPISNHLYFYWYRQILGQKVEFLVSFYNNEISEKSEIFDDQFSVERPDGSNFTLKIRSTKLEDSAMYFCASSDETQFQETQYFGPGTRLLVL.

The rearrangement uses TRBV7-6 and TRBJ1-1, with D possibly being TRBD1 (6 bases). In germline, CDR1 is SGHVS, CDR2 FNYEAQ. This CDR3 is built from 15 residues. V shed 5 bases and J shed 6 bases, with 19 bases lying between them. This CDR3 reads CASSGLGGLGAEAFF. In DNA, the CDR3 is TGTGCCAGCAGCGGACTCGGGGGCTTAGGTGCTGAAGCTTTCTTT.

This clone was recorded a few times. The CDR3 DNA reads as TGTGCCAGCAGCCAATACGGGGGGAACTATGGCTACACCTTC. It translates to CASSQYGGNYGYTF. The rearrangement links TRBV14 to TRBJ1-2; perhaps TRBD1 as D (5 bases). Deletions cut 2 bases from V and 2 bases from J, with 9 bases between. CDR3 length: 14 residues. Per germline, CDR1 SGHDN and CDR2 FVKESK.

This clone was recorded a few times. The chain is built from TRBV29-1 and TRBJ2-5; a weak D match, TRBD2 (7 bases). CDR3 length: 13 residues. V was cut by 5 bases and J by 3 bases, with 13 bases left in between. CDR1 and CDR2 from the germline V gene are SQVTM and ANQGSEA. The CDR3 spells CSVPLGGEETQYF. The CDR3 nucleotides read TGCAGCGTTCCTCTAGGGGGGGAAGAGACCCAGTACTTC. Together with reference TRBV29-1 and TRBJ2-5, the CDR3 gives the full variable domain: SAVISQKPSRDICQRGTSLTIQCQVDSQVTMMFWYRQQPGQSLTLIATANQGSEATYESGFVIDKFPISRPNLTFSTLTVSNMSPEDSSIYLCSVPLGGEETQYFGPGTRLLVL.

This clone was seen more than once but under ten times. This chain joins TRBV25-1 and TRBJ2-1, with 7 bases lining up with TRBD2. Trimming cost V 2 bases and J 7 bases; bases outside gene matches: 2. The germline V gene encodes CDR1 MGHDK and CDR2 SYGVNS. This CDR3 spans 13 amino acids. The CDR3 DNA is TGTGCCAGCAGTGAAGCGGGAGCTAATGAGCAGTTCTTC. Translation gives CASSEAGANEQFF.

J is TRBJ2-7 and V is TRBV5-1; the match to TRBD1 covers 9 bases. The CDR3 loop spans 15 amino acids. V lost 1 base, J lost 5 bases, and 7 bases stayed unmatched. Germline lookup yields CDR1 SGHRS and CDR2 YFSETQ. CDR3 sequence (DNA): TGCGCCAGCAGCTTGCCCGGGACAGGGACCCACGAGCAGTACTTC. Protein: CASSLPGTGTHEQYF.

This chain links TRBV20-1 with TRBJ2-5; D is unresolved. Germline CDR1 is DFQATT and CDR2 is SNEGSKA (reference sequence). With 6 bases removed from V and 4 bases from J, the gap between germline ends came to 6 bases. The CDR3 is 10 amino acids. The CDR3, as DNA: TGCAGTGCAGTGTCAGAGACCCAGTACTTC. This translates into CSAVSETQYF.

This clone has a handful of counts. The rearrangement joins TRBV5-1 to TRBJ2-3, with 11 positions matching TRBD2. V gave up 4 bases and J gave up 1 base; unmatched junction bases: 2. Germline values: CDR1 SGHRS, CDR2 YFSETQ. CDR3 length equals 15 residues. The CDR3 DNA sequence: TGCGCCAGCAGCCCACTAGCGGGAGGCACAGATACGCAGTATTTT. Translation: CASSPLAGGTDTQYF.

This rearrangement joins TRBV6-5 to TRBJ1-1, with D perhaps matching TRBD1 (5 bases). Per germline, CDR1 MNHEY and CDR2 SVGAGI. V was cut by 5 bases and J by 8 bases, with 12 bases left in between. The CDR3 has 12 residues. CDR3 amino acids: CASSSRGPEAFF. CDR3 nucleotide sequence: TGTGCCAGCAGTAGTAGGGGCCCCGAAGCTTTCTTT.

The rearrangement uses TRBV5-1 and TRBJ1-5, with D possibly being TRBD1 (5 bases). The CDR3 has 15 residues. CDR1 and CDR2 (germline): SGHRS, YFSETQ. V lost 0 bases, J lost 4 bases, and 11 bases lay in between. DNA for the CDR3: TGCGCCAGCAGCTTGGGGGACCTCCCTAATCAGCCCCAGCATTTT. Translation: CASSLGDLPNQPQHF.

This clone was counted a single time. The junction and the germline gene differ at one end; a read error may be behind it. This chain uses TRBV7-9 with TRBJ1-4; 7 bases align to TRBD1. This CDR3 spans 12 amino acids. CDR1 SEHNR and CDR2 FQNEAQ come from the germline V gene (reference sequence). The DNA for the CDR3 is TGTGCCAGCAGCTTAGCGGAGGGGGCGGTAATTTTT. Translated, it gives CASSLAEGAVIF. The whole variable domain, filled in from reference TRBV7-9 and TRBJ1-4, reads DTGVSQNPRHKITKRGQNVTFRCDPISEHNRLYWYRQTLGQGPEFLTYFQNEAQLEKSRLLSDRFSAERPKGSFSTLEIQRTEQGDSAMYLCASSLAEGAVIFGSGTQLSVL.

The rearrangement links TRBV11-3 to TRBJ2-1, with 7 bases matching TRBD1. Unmatched junction bases numbered 12, after V lost 5 bases and J lost 8 bases. This CDR3 has 15 amino acids. CDR1 and CDR2 (germline): SGHNT, YENEEA. CDR3 in DNA: TGTGCCAGCAGCCCGACAGGGCCCCGCATCGATGAGCAGTTCTTC. Protein sequence: CASSPTGPRIDEQFF.

The rearrangement links TRBV7-6 to TRBJ1-3; D unclear. The CDR3 loop spans 17 amino acids. Germline CDR1 reads SGHVS; CDR2 reads FNYEAQ. Trimming stripped 0 bases from V and 0 bases from J, with 12 bases between. The CDR3 coding sequence is TGTGCCAGCAGCTTAGCTGGGCAGACCGGCTCTGGAAACACCATATATTTT. Translation: CASSLAGQTGSGNTIYF.

The V and J genes are TRBV7-8 and TRBJ1-5; D is unresolved. The germline V gene encodes CDR1 SGHVS and CDR2 FQNEAQ. The CDR3 loop spans 14 amino acids. Trimming shortened V by 3 bases and J by 3 bases, and 9 bases separated the two germline ends. The CDR3 DNA follows: TGTGCCAGCAGCTTGATGGGGAACAATCAGCCCCAGCATTTT. Translation gives CASSLMGNNQPQHF.

The chain recombines TRBV19 with TRBJ1-2; tentative D call: TRBD1 (6 bases). V was shortened by 4 bases and J by 4 bases, with 22 bases between the two germline ends. This CDR3 is 17 amino acids long. Germline assignment: CDR1 LNHDA and CDR2 SQIVND (reference sequence). For the CDR3, the DNA is TGTGCCAGTAGTAAGGGGCTGCTGGCAGGGGCGGCCTATGGCTACACCTTC. It specifies CASSKGLLAGAAYGYTF.

The V call is TRBV4-1, the J call TRBJ1-5; the D gene is possibly TRBD1 (6 bases). Germline V gene lookup returns CDR1 MGHRA and CDR2 YSYEKL. The CDR3 runs 15 residues. The ends were cut back, 4 bases at V and 3 bases at J, with 13 bases in the middle. The CDR3 protein is CASSPETGLNQPQHF. The CDR3 coding sequence is TGCGCCAGCAGCCCTGAGACAGGTCTCAATCAGCCCCAGCATTTT.

The chain has TRBV6-1 and TRBJ1-4; D gene uncertain. Germline V gives CDR1 MNHNS, CDR2 SASEGT. Trimming took 4 bases from V and 6 from J, leaving 6 bases between them. CDR3 length equals 12 residues. The CDR3 is CASSGPDEKLFF. The CDR3 region has the DNA TGTGCCAGCAGTGGGCCTGATGAAAAACTGTTTTTT.

V gene TRBV5-1 combines with J gene TRBJ2-1, with 8 bases aligning to TRBD2. V lost 0 bases, J lost 5 bases, and 7 bases stayed unmatched. Germline V CDR1 and CDR2: SGHRS, YFSETQ. The CDR3 sequence is 16 residues long. For the CDR3, the DNA is TGCGCCAGCAGCTTGGTTTCTAGCGGGTCCAACAATGAGCAGTTCTTC. It yields the protein CASSLVSSGSNNEQFF.

V gene TRBV12-5 combines with J gene TRBJ2-4, with 8 bases matching TRBD1. V was pared by 1 base and J by 1 base, with 6 bases of the junction left unmatched. The CDR3 runs to 17 residues. Germline V CDR1 and CDR2: LGHNT, FRNRAP. The CDR3 DNA reads TGTGCTAGTGGTTTGGGCAGGGGGCGGTTTGCCAAAAACATTCAGTACTTC. Translation gives CASGLGRGRFAKNIQYF.

The J gene is TRBJ2-3, the V gene TRBV7-2; D uncertain. Trimming took off 4 bases at V and 1 base at J, with 6 bases between the two ends. Germline loops: CDR1 SGHTA, CDR2 FQGNSA. CDR3 size: 13 residues. This chain's CDR3 is CASSSRGTDTQYF. The CDR3 DNA reads TGTGCCAGCAGCTCCCGCGGCACAGATACGCAGTATTTT.

The count of this clone is one. This sequence joins TRBV29-1 and TRBJ2-7; the match to TRBD1 covers 10 bases. The CDR3 covers 14 residues. V lost 5 bases, J lost 1 base, and 5 bases stayed unmatched. Germline V gene data show CDR1 as SQVTM and CDR2 as ANQGSEA. In DNA, the CDR3 is TGCAGCGTTTCTGGACAGGGGGGTTCCTACGAGCAGTACTTC. Amino acids: CSVSGQGGSYEQYF.

In regard to this clone: The sample carries other DNA sequences with the same CDR3. The chain combines TRBV5-1 with TRBJ2-1; TRBD2 agrees at 8 bases. This CDR3 contains 15 residues. The germline CDR1 and CDR2 sequences are SGHRS and YFSETQ. J was trimmed by 1 base and V by 2 bases; bases with no gene match: 2. CDR3 protein: CASSLAGESYNEQFF. CDR3 coding DNA: TGCGCCAGCAGCTTAGCGGGAGAGTCCTACAATGAGCAGTTCTTC.

The chain is built from TRBV18 and TRBJ1-2, with unresolved D. V was pared by 4 bases and J by 4 bases, with 10 bases between. The germline CDR1 and CDR2 sequences are KGHSH and LQKENI. This CDR3 has 13 amino acids. The CDR3 region is CASSRSPFYGYTF. The DNA for the CDR3 is TGTGCCAGCTCACGAAGTCCGTTCTATGGCTACACCTTC.

This rearrangement joins TRBV2 to TRBJ2-7, with D unclear. The ends were cut back, 6 bases at V and 6 bases at J, with 6 bases in the middle. Germline CDR1 SNHLY, CDR2 FYNNEI. CDR3 size: 10 residues. The CDR3 protein is CASSLREQYF. The DNA of the CDR3 is TGTGCCAGCAGCCTCCGCGAGCAGTACTTC.

This clone was seen only a few times. The rearrangement joins TRBV6-5 to TRBJ1-1; D might be TRBD1 (5 bases). The CDR3 runs 14 residues. Trimming left V 2 bases short and J 1 base short, with 8 bases between. CDR1 is MNHEY, CDR2 SVGAGI, per germline. The CDR3, as DNA: TGTGCCAGCAGTTACACGGGGCGGAACACTGAAGCTTTCTTT. This sequence encodes CASSYTGRNTEAFF.